The 11 T cell receptor beta chains presented below share a single source sample, sequenced in a study of brain T cells in children with intractable seizures. TCRdb keeps only in-frame clones here, not all; method: immunoSEQ multiplex PCR. Of about 20,000 clones listed, 90% to 95% are singletons. Specimen: peripheral blood, collected at surgery. These receptors were collected from a boy between 10 and 17 years old with focal cortical dysplasia and intractable seizures.

V usage is TRBV7-3 and J usage is TRBJ2-7; D remains unclear. The germline CDR1 and CDR2 sequences are SGHTA and FQGTGA. CDR3 size: 12 residues. V shed 10 bases and J shed 2 bases, with 12 bases lying between them. CDR3 in DNA: TGTGCCACCCACCTAATCGCCTACGAGCAGTACGTC. Protein sequence: CATHLIAYEQYV.

The chain is built from TRBV5-1 and TRBJ1-1; the match to TRBD1 covers 10 bases. Germline V CDR1 and CDR2: SGHRS, YFSETQ. This CDR3 has 15 residues. Trimming cost V 2 bases and J 4 bases; bases outside gene matches: 5. CDR3 coding DNA: TGCGCCAGCAGCTTCCGGACAGGGGGGGCCACTGAAGCTTTCTTT. Its translation: CASSFRTGGATEAFF.

This sequence joins TRBV18 and TRBJ2-2, with unresolved D. Germline V lookup: CDR1 KGHSH, CDR2 LQKENI. V dropped 6 bases and J dropped 3 bases, with 11 bases sitting between them. There are 14 residues in the CDR3. The CDR3 sequence: CASSSTEYTGELFF. DNA for the CDR3: TGTGCCAGCTCCTCAACAGAATACACCGGGGAGCTGTTTTTT.

The rearrangement uses TRBV7-3 and TRBJ2-3; 7 nucleotides align to TRBD2. This CDR3 has 13 amino acids. Germline V gene lookup returns CDR1 SGHTA and CDR2 FQGTGA. J was trimmed by 4 bases and V by 3 bases; bases with no gene match: 1. CDR3 in DNA: TGTGCCAGCAGCTTTGGGGGGGCAGATACGCAGTATTTT. It encodes CASSFGGADTQYF.

CDR3 residues: CASSSYGQGDNSPLHF. The CDR3 DNA follows: TGTGCCAGCAGTTCATATGGACAGGGGGATAATTCACCCCTCCACTTT. J is TRBJ1-6 and V is TRBV27, with 10 bases identical to TRBD1. CDR1 and CDR2 (germline): MNHEY, SMNVEV (reference sequence). V lost 4 bases, J lost 5 bases, and 5 bases stayed unmatched. This CDR3 is 16 amino acids long.

The rearrangement joins TRBV30 to TRBJ1-3, with D unresolved. This CDR3 region has 15 residues. In germline, CDR1 is GTSNPN, CDR2 SVGIG (reference sequence). Trimming shortened V by 0 bases and J by 0 bases, and 9 bases separated the two germline ends. The CDR3: CAWSVARLSGNTIYF. CDR3 bases: TGTGCCTGGAGTGTGGCACGGCTCTCTGGAAACACCATATATTTT. Complete variable domain (other parts from reference TRBV30 and TRBJ1-3): SQTIHQWPATLVQPVGSPLSLECTVEGTSNPNLYWYRQAAGRGLQLLFYSVGIGQISSEVPQNLSASRPQDRQFILSSKKLLLSDSGFYLCAWSVARLSGNTIYFGEGSWLTVV.

As DNA, the CDR3 is TGTGCCAGCAGCACGGGACTAGCGGGGGATTTCTACGAGCAGTACGTC. Translating it yields CASSTGLAGDFYEQYV. The rearrangement links TRBV7-9 to TRBJ2-7; 14 positions agree with TRBD2. Per germline, CDR1 SEHNR and CDR2 FQNEAQ (reference sequence). With V trimmed by 5 bases and J by 3 bases, 6 bases remained unmatched. The CDR3 is 16 amino acids.

The chain links TRBV4-1 to TRBJ2-5; 8 nucleotides match TRBD1. After removal of 2 bases from V and 2 bases from J, the junction contained 4 bases not matched to a gene. Germline loops: CDR1 MGHRA, CDR2 YSYEKL. CDR3 length: 15 amino acids. DNA of the CDR3: TGCGCCAGCAGCCAATCTAACAGGGGGCAAGAGACCCAGTACTTC. Its translation is CASSQSNRGQETQYF.

This rearrangement joins TRBV6-5 to TRBJ1-1; the D is unclear. The CDR3 length is 11 residues. Between the trimmed V and J ends, which lost 5 bases and 10 bases, there was a span of 11 bases. The germline V gene encodes CDR1 MNHEY and CDR2 SVGAGI. CDR3 sequence (DNA): TGTGCCAGCAGTACCCCAGGTCTAGCTTTCTTT. Its protein is CASSTPGLAFF.

The chain joins TRBV4-1 to TRBJ2-6; TRBD1 matches 9 bases. With 4 bases clipped from V and 0 bases from J, the junction kept 7 bases outside the gene matches. The CDR3 runs to 18 residues. Per germline, CDR1 MGHRA and CDR2 YSYEKL. The CDR3 DNA reads as TGCGCCAGCAGCCGACGGACAGGGGCCAACTCTGGGGCCAACGTCCTGACTTTC. Translating gives CASSRRTGANSGANVLTF.

This clone appeared once. V and J are TRBV6-1 and TRBJ2-3, with 8 bases lining up with TRBD2. After removal of 2 bases from V and 1 base from J, the junction contained 8 bases not matched to a gene. Germline V lookup: CDR1 MNHNS, CDR2 SASEGT. The CDR3 sequence is 17 residues long. CDR3 amino acids: CASSEKGSGEGTDTQYF. The CDR3 DNA is TGTGCCAGCAGTGAAAAGGGTAGCGGGGAAGGCACAGATACGCAGTATTTT.